A single count supports the clone carrying this T cell receptor (beta chain). Its antigen is still unknown. The entry originates in a study of T cell responses to AZD1222 COVID-19 vaccine. Study-level information: Pooling was applied to second doses at about 4 or about 12 weeks.

Study results and caveats: Following two doses of AZD1222, Spike-specific TCR breadth and depth rose. Only a handful of AZD1222 recipients, six or seven in all, had baseline seropositivity. Sampling captured repertoires only after the peak T cell response.

Repertoires were generated with immunoSEQ multiplex PCR, while TCRdb's copy carries only in-frame clones and drops some. The sample yields more than 110,000 clones, under 95% seen once. CDR1 and CDR2 from the germline V gene are KGHSH and LQKENI. V lost 2 bases and J lost 5, with 7 bases in between. The CDR3 contains 13 residues. J is TRBJ2-1 and V is TRBV18, with a possible D match to TRBD1 (5 bases). The TCR originated in an adult in good health. Sequencing was performed on peripheral blood, taken on day 0 of AZD1222 vaccination. This CDR3 reads CASSPATDNEQFF. The DNA for the CDR3 is TGTGCCAGCTCACCAGCGACAGACAATGAGCAGTTCTTC.